This passage covers 6 T cell receptor beta chains from one sample sequenced in a study of T cell repertoires in cytomegalovirus infection. TCRdb recomputed calls from the reads with MiXCR, one row per CDR3 protein. Found here are hundreds of thousands of distinct CDR3 sequences, 35% to 45% of them singletons; the top ten hold roughly 2.8%. Sequenced: PBMCs. The receptors stem from a human donor in good health (CMV status not recorded). Some clones in this sample may be carry-over from other donors' samples.

This clonotype has a handful of counts. The J gene is TRBJ1-1, the V gene TRBV20-1; D unresolved. The V gene lost 0 bases and the J gene lost 3 bases, with 8 bases spanning the gap. CDR1 and CDR2 from the germline V gene are DFQATT and SNEGSKA (reference sequence). The CDR3 extends over 13 amino acids. The CDR3 spells CSARDRRDTEAFF. CDR3 nucleotide sequence: TGCAGTGCTAGAGATCGGCGGGACACTGAAGCTTTCTTT.

As regards this clonotype: One end of the junction fails to match germline, which may point to a read error. The V and J genes are TRBV27 and TRBJ1-2, with TRBD1 matching over 8 bases. Per germline, CDR1 MNHEY and CDR2 SMNVEV (reference sequence). This CDR3 has 15 amino acids. The CDR3 nucleotides read TGTGCCAGCAGGTTAACCCAGGGGGCAGCGGGTGGCGACACCTTC. This encodes CASRLTQGAAGGDTF.

This clonotype was observed a few times. The chain couples TRBV12-3 or TRBV12-4 to TRBJ1-1; weak D call: TRBD1 (6 bases). This CDR3 contains 13 residues. V lost 6 bases to trimming and J lost 4 bases, with 12 bases between them. The CDR3 loop reads CASSLDRLTEAFF. Here the CDR3 DNA reads TGTGCCAGCAGCCTCGACAGGCTCACTGAAGCTTTCTTT.

The chain carries TRBV12-3 or TRBV12-4 and TRBJ1-5, with TRBD1 identical over 7 bases. J lost 0 bases, V lost 3 bases, and 11 bases had no gene match. The CDR3 runs to 18 residues. The DNA for the CDR3 is TGTGCCAGCAGTTTTAGCCTGGGACAGTCCTATAGCAATCAGCCCCAGCATTTT. Translated, it gives CASSFSLGQSYSNQPQHF.

This clonotype was seen a handful of times. This sequence joins TRBV3-1 and TRBJ2-7; TRBD1 matches 7 bases. The CDR3 length is 15 residues. The V gene's germline CDR1 is LGHDT and CDR2 YNNKEL (reference sequence). V was clipped by 0 bases and J by 2 bases; unmatched bases: 4. CDR3 sequence (DNA): TGTGCCAGCAGCCAAGATAGTGACAGGGCCTACGAGCAGTACTTC. Protein product: CASSQDSDRAYEQYF.

The chain links TRBV7-2 to TRBJ2-5, with D unclear. Trimming removed 0 bases at V and 5 bases at J, with 13 bases between. The CDR3 totals 15 residues. Germline V CDR1 and CDR2: SGHTA, FQGNSA. The CDR3 nucleotides read TGTGCCAGCAGCTTAGCCCCTAGGATGTCGGAGACCCAGTACTTC. It translates to CASSLAPRMSETQYF.